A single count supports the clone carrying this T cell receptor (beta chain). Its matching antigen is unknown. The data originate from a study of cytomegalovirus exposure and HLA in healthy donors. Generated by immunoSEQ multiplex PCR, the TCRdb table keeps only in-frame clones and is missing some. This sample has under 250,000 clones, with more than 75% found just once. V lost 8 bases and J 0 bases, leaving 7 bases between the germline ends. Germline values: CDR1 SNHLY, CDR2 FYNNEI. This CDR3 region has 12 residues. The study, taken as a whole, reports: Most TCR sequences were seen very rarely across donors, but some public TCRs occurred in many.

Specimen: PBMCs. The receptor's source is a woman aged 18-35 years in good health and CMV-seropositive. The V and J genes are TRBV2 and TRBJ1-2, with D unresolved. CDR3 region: CASVTANYGYTF. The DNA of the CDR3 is TGTGCCAGCGTTACAGCTAACTATGGCTACACCTTC.